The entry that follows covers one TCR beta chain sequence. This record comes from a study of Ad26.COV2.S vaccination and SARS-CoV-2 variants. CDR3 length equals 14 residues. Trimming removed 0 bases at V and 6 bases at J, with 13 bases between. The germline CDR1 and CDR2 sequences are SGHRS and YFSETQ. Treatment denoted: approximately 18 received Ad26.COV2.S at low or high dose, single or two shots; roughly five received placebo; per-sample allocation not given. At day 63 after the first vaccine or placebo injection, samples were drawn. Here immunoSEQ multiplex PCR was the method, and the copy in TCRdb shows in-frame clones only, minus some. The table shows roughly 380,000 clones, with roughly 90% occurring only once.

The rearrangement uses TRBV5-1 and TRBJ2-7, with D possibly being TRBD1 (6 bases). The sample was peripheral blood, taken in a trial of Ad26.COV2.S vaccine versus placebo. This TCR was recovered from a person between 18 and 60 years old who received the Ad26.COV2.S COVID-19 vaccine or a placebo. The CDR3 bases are TGCGCCAGCAGCTTGGTCCAGGGGAGAAGCGAGCAGTACTTC. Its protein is CASSLVQGRSEQYF.